A single sample gave rise to the 19 T cell receptor beta chains below, sequenced in a study of cytomegalovirus exposure and HLA in healthy donors. PCR employed 60 Vbeta and 13 Jbeta primers. Clones were sequenced by immunoSEQ multiplex PCR, and TCRdb holds only the in-frame ones, with some missing. Its listing shows approximately 150,000 clones. Material: PBMCs. The receptors derive from a woman between 40 and 55 years old in good health and CMV-seronegative.

The chain has TRBV5-4 and TRBJ1-2; 8 bases align to TRBD1. There are 16 residues in the CDR3. Germline trimming cut 0 bases from V and 5 bases from J; bases unmatched to any gene: 9. Germline V lookup: CDR1 SGHNT, CDR2 YYREEE (reference sequence). This CDR3 reads CASSLAGAGGEYGYTF. The CDR3, as DNA: TGTGCCAGCAGCTTGGCCGGGGCAGGGGGCGAATATGGCTACACCTTC.

V is TRBV28 and J is TRBJ1-1, with D perhaps matching TRBD1 (5 bases). The CDR3 length is 14 residues. Germline V gives CDR1 MDHEN, CDR2 SYDVKM. The germline V and J ends were trimmed by 3 bases and 4 bases, with 12 bases remaining between them. The CDR3 region has the DNA TGTGCCAGCAGTTTGGCAGGGCCGGCCACTGAAGCTTTCTTT. As protein: CASSLAGPATEAFF.

This sequence joins TRBV27 and TRBJ1-6; D is undetermined. This CDR3 region has 12 residues. V lost 5 bases and J lost 7, with 6 bases in between. Germline V gene lookup returns CDR1 MNHEY and CDR2 SMNVEV (reference sequence). This CDR3 reads CASSPLNSPLHF. Written as DNA, the CDR3 is TGTGCCAGCAGTCCGTTGAATTCACCCCTCCACTTT.

The chain couples TRBV4-1 to TRBJ1-6, with TRBD1 identical over 9 bases. With 7 bases clipped from V and 3 bases from J, the junction kept 4 bases outside the gene matches. This CDR3 has 15 residues. Germline V gene lookup returns CDR1 MGHRA and CDR2 YSYEKL. The CDR3 nucleotides read TGCGCCAGCACCTTGGGACAGGGCTATAATTCACCCCTCCACTTT. This codes for CASTLGQGYNSPLHF.

The chain is built from TRBV5-5 and TRBJ2-6; 8 nucleotides agree with TRBD1. Germline CDR1 SGHKS, CDR2 YYEKEE (reference sequence). V dropped 4 bases and J dropped 1; count of bases not matched to a gene: 1. The CDR3 runs to 15 residues. The DNA for the CDR3 is TGTGCCAGCAGCCGGGACAGGTCTGGGGCCAACGTCCTGACTTTC. As protein: CASSRDRSGANVLTF.

The chain joins TRBV7-8 to TRBJ2-6, with TRBD2 matching 7 bases. V gave up 1 base and J gave up 0 bases; unmatched junction bases: 3. CDR1 and CDR2 from the germline V gene are SGHVS and FQNEAQ. The CDR3 is 17 residues long. The CDR3 loop reads CASSLDTGGSGANVLTF. CDR3 nucleotides: TGTGCCAGCAGCTTAGACACGGGGGGCTCTGGGGCCAACGTCCTGACTTTC.

The CDR3 loop reads CASSEPGALNYGYTF. In DNA, the CDR3 is TGTGCCAGCAGTGAACCTGGAGCTCTCAACTATGGCTACACCTTC. J is TRBJ1-2 and V is TRBV25-1; D gene unclear. Germline CDR1 and CDR2: MGHDK and SYGVNS. V dropped 2 bases and J dropped 2 bases, with 12 bases sitting between them. The CDR3 spans 15 residues.

This chain connects TRBV7-2 to TRBJ2-1; 10 nucleotides align to TRBD2. Trimming cost V 4 bases and J 3 bases; bases outside gene matches: 9. Germline-derived CDR1 and CDR2 are SGHTA and FQGNSA. This CDR3 spans 17 amino acids. CDR3 coding DNA: TGTGCCAGCAGCTCGTCTCTTAGCGGGGGGCGCTACAATGAGCAGTTCTTC. This sequence encodes CASSSSLSGGRYNEQFF.

The chain recombines TRBV29-1 with TRBJ2-3; TRBD2 matches 13 bases. J gave up 0 bases and V 7 bases, and 1 base lay outside the gene matches. Germline-derived CDR1 and CDR2 are SQVTM and ANQGSEA. The CDR3 extends over 14 amino acids. The CDR3 here is CSGGLAGSTDTQYF. CDR3 nucleotide sequence: TGCAGCGGGGGACTAGCGGGGAGCACAGATACGCAGTATTTT.

This sequence joins TRBV9 and TRBJ2-2, with no clear D. V was shortened by 3 bases and J by 1 base, with 7 bases between the two germline ends. The CDR3 consists of 14 residues. From germline, CDR1 is SGDLS and CDR2 YYNGEE. CDR3 amino acids: CASSGRQNTGELFF. The DNA for the CDR3 is TGTGCCAGCAGCGGCCGACAGAACACCGGGGAGCTGTTTTTT.

The rearrangement joins TRBV6-6 to TRBJ1-2; possible D gene TRBD1, 6 bases. Germline V gene sequence: CDR1 MNHNY, CDR2 SVGAGI (reference sequence). V lost 6 bases, J lost 7 bases, and 18 bases lay in between. The CDR3 runs to 14 residues. The CDR3 nucleotides read TGTGCCAGCAGCTGGGACGGGGGGGCCTCTGGCTACACCTTC. It specifies CASSWDGGASGYTF.

The chain links TRBV5-1 to TRBJ1-2; 7 bases map to TRBD1. CDR3 length equals 15 residues. CDR1 SGHRS and CDR2 YFSETQ come from the germline V gene. Trimming removed 0 bases from V and 2 bases from J; junction bases left unmatched: 4. This CDR3 reads CASSLVGGENYGYTF. CDR3 DNA: TGCGCCAGCAGCTTGGTAGGGGGCGAAAACTATGGCTACACCTTC.

The V gene is TRBV5-6, the J gene TRBJ2-7; 15 nucleotides agree with TRBD2. This CDR3 region has 15 residues. Germline CDR1 reads SGHDT; CDR2 reads YYEEEE. V lost 4 bases to trimming and J lost 4 bases; unmatched junction nucleotides: 3. The CDR3 coding sequence is TGTGCCAGCAGCCGGACTAGCGGGGGGGTATACGAGCAGTACTTC. Its protein is CASSRTSGGVYEQYF.

The V and J genes are TRBV28 and TRBJ2-5; possible D gene TRBD2, 6 bases. Germline V gives CDR1 MDHEN, CDR2 SYDVKM. The CDR3 runs to 16 residues. The V gene lost 10 bases and the J gene lost 5 bases, with 26 bases spanning the gap. CDR3 sequence (DNA): TGTGCCATCTCGGAATCGGGAGTGTCCTATGGGGAGACCCAGTACTTC. Protein: CAISESGVSYGETQYF.

This chain uses TRBV28 with TRBJ2-7; 13 bases align to TRBD2. The CDR3 is 17 residues long. The germline CDR1 and CDR2 sequences are MDHEN and SYDVKM. Losses at the gene ends were 3 bases for V and 2 bases for J; bases not matched to a gene: 7. The CDR3 nucleotides read TGTGCCAGCAGTTTGACTAGCGGGGGGCCCATCCCCTACGAGCAGTACTTC. Amino acid sequence: CASSLTSGGPIPYEQYF.

V usage is TRBV7-9 and J usage is TRBJ1-2; 9 positions agree with TRBD1. The V gene end was trimmed by 3 bases and the J gene end by 7 bases; junction bases not matched to a gene: 6. There are 14 residues in the CDR3. The germline V gene has CDR1 SEHNR and CDR2 FQNEAQ (reference sequence). In DNA, the CDR3 is TGTGCCAGCAGCTTCTCGGGACAGGGAGCTGGCTACACCTTC. It yields the protein CASSFSGQGAGYTF.

The J gene is TRBJ1-1, the V gene TRBV4-3; D uncertain. This CDR3 is built from 15 residues. V gave up 0 bases and J gave up 0 bases, with 8 bases separating them. The V gene's germline CDR1 is LGHNA and CDR2 YSLEER. CDR3 sequence reads: CASSQDLGLNTEAFF. In DNA, the CDR3 is TGCGCCAGCAGCCAAGATCTCGGTCTGAACACTGAAGCTTTCTTT.

V gene TRBV9 combines with J gene TRBJ1-1; D is unresolved. The ends were cut back, 0 bases at V and 3 bases at J, with 12 bases in the middle. There are 15 residues in the CDR3. Germline V gene lookup returns CDR1 SGDLS and CDR2 YYNGEE. The CDR3 spells CASSVGTGSHTEAFF. For the CDR3, the DNA is TGTGCCAGCAGCGTAGGCACGGGTAGTCACACTGAAGCTTTCTTT.

The chain has TRBV10-3 and TRBJ2-7; D is perhaps TRBD2 (5 bases). This CDR3 region has 14 residues. Germline CDR1 ENHRY, CDR2 SYGVKD. V was cut by 10 bases and J by 7 bases, with 23 bases left in between. CDR3 amino acids: CANRQGRDEGEQYF. The CDR3 DNA sequence: TGTGCCAACCGCCAAGGACGGGATGAAGGAGAGCAGTACTTC.